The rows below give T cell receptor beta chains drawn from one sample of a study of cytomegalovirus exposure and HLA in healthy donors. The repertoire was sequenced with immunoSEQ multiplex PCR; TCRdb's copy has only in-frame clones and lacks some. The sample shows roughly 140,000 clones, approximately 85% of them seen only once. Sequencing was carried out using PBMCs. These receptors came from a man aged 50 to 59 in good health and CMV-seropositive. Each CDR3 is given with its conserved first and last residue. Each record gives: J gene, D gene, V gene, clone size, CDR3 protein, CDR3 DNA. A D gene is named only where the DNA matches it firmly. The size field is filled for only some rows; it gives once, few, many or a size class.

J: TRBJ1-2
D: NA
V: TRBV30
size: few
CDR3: CAWGGSGDGYTF
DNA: TGTGCCTGGGGGGGGAGTGGCGATGGCTACACCTTC

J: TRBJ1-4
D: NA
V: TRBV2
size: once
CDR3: CASSEVHTNEKLFF
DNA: TGTGCCAGCAGTGAAGTCCACACAAATGAAAAACTGTTTTTT

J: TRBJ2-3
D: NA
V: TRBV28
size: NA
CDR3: CASSGPHSSTDTQYF
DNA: TGTGCCAGCAGTGGCCCACATTCTAGCACAGATACGCAGTATTTT

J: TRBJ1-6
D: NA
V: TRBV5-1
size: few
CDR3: CASSPFVNSPLHF
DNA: TGCGCCAGCAGTCCCTTCGTGAATTCACCCCTCCACTTT

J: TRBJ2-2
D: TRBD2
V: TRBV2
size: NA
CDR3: CASSTSGRGTGELFF
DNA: TGCGCCAGCAGTACCAGCGGGAGGGGAACCGGGGAGCTGTTTTTT

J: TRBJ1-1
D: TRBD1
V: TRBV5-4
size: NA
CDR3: CASSSPGQVTEAFF
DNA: TGTGCCAGCAGCTCTCCGGGACAGGTAACTGAAGCTTTCTTT

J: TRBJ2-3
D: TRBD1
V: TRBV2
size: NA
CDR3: CASSEGLGTGTDTQYF
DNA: TGTGCCAGCAGTGAAGGGTTGGGGACAGGCACAGATACGCAGTATTTT

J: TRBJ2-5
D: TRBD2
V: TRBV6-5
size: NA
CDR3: CASSQISGGVGTQYF
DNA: TGTGCCAGCAGTCAAATTAGCGGGGGGGTGGGGACCCAGTACTTC

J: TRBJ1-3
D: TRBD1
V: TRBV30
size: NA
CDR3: CAWSVPRGQFSGNTIYF
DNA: TGTGCCTGGAGTGTACCTCGGGGACAGTTCTCTGGAAACACCATATATTTT

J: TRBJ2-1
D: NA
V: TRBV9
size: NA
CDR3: CASSVTGTPSYNEQFF
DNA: TGTGCCAGCAGCGTCACCGGGACACCCTCCTACAATGAGCAGTTCTTC